This is a list of T cell receptor beta chains from one sample in a study of T cells in Graves' hyperthyroidism and ophthalmopathy. Each CDR3 protein is one row after TCRdb ran MiXCR on the multiplex PCR reads. The table has hundreds of thousands of distinct CDR3 sequences, roughly 14% seen once. Sequenced material: blood. These receptors originate from a man aged 18 to 35 with Graves' ophthalmopathy. CDR3s include the opening cysteine and the closing phenylalanine or tryptophan. The order of the fields is clone size, J gene, V gene, CDR3 protein. Some rows have no size entry. The others give once, few or many, or a class for an expanded clone.

>many|TRBJ2-7|TRBV4-1
CASSQDATGGDEQYF
>many|TRBJ1-4|TRBV2
CASSAQGTGKLFF
>many|TRBJ2-5|TRBV30
CAWSVMDPPGTQYF
>many|TRBJ2-5|TRBV10-3
CAISAVRGSETQYF
>few|TRBJ1-6|TRBV7-9
CASSLDGTGYNSPLHF
>many|TRBJ2-7|TRBV10-3
CAISGETGSLSEQYF
>-|TRBJ2-7|TRBV20-1
CSARRTSGYEQYF
>many|TRBJ2-3|TRBV2
CASSDPGVTSIDTQYF
>many|TRBJ1-1|TRBV11-2
CASSFPRGQLNTEAFF
>many|TRBJ1-2|TRBV15
CATSRDLGGTANYGYTF
>many|TRBJ1-1|TRBV2
CASSEWVNTEAFF
>-|TRBJ2-1|TRBV7-6
CVSRHRLADYNEQFF
>few|TRBJ1-4|TRBV20-1
CSASMAGGPNLFF
>few|TRBJ2-4|TRBV12-3/TRBV12-4
CASSSGARGLGNIQYF
>-|-|TRBV5-1
CASSLGLAISSYEQFF
>-|TRBJ1-4|TRBV7-2
CASSRDGNEKLFF
>many|TRBJ2-1|TRBV3-1
CASSLKPRPNSYNEQFF
>-|TRBJ2-7|TRBV29-1
CSAEMESYEQYF
>-|TRBJ2-3|TRBV19
CASSIRQTTDTQYF
>many|TRBJ2-2|TRBV2
CASSAQGNTGELFF
>-|TRBJ2-7|TRBV7-2
CASSLWGGLADYEQYF
>many|TRBJ2-7|TRBV6-1
CASRPQGSYEQYF
>many|TRBJ2-7|TRBV6-5
CASSYGIGQGYEQYF
>-|TRBJ2-3|TRBV12-3/TRBV12-4
CASSRPQNPTDTQYF
>few|TRBJ2-3|TRBV18
CASSQTPGLISTDTQYF
>few|TRBJ2-3|TRBV12-3/TRBV12-4
CASSSPGLRTQYF
>many|TRBJ2-7|TRBV9
CASSPGLGEGWEQYF
>-|TRBJ2-3|TRBV12-3/TRBV12-4
CASTLRVSGGLTDTQYF
>many|TRBJ2-3|TRBV10-3
CAISLADQGGTDTQYF
>many|TRBJ1-5|TRBV6-2/TRBV6-3
CASSYPGRNHNQPQHF
>-|TRBJ2-1|TRBV27
CASSDFRTAEKQFF
>-|TRBJ2-7|TRBV20-1
CSAQSGTESSYEQYF
>few|TRBJ2-2|TRBV6-1
CASIADRASGNTGELFF
>few|TRBJ1-2|TRBV24-1
CATSDQNTIGGYTF
>many|TRBJ2-7|TRBV2
CASRRTQSYEQYF
>many|TRBJ1-5|TRBV6-1
CASSGRDRGRGNQPQHF
>-|TRBJ1-1|TRBV5-6
CASSNGLVAFF
>many|TRBJ2-3|TRBV20-1
CSARSLWGERTDTQYF
>many|TRBJ2-7|TRBV11-1
CASSFIAGAYEQYF
>few|TRBJ2-3|TRBV2
CASSEGAGLAGDTQYF
>few|TRBJ1-3|TRBV5-1
CASSWQGSGNTIYF
>-|TRBJ2-5|TRBV11-3
CASSNLAGTTDTQYF
>many|TRBJ1-2|TRBV18
CASSPTTGDGYTF
>many|TRBJ2-1|TRBV29-1
CSVVSGGNEQFF
>many|TRBJ2-7|TRBV20-1
CSASGQASSYEQYF
>many|TRBJ1-6|TRBV3-1
CASSQDLQVETYNSPLHF
>many|TRBJ1-1|TRBV12-3/TRBV12-4
CASSPLSPEAFF
>many|TRBJ2-3|TRBV13
CASSDRRRGGTDTQYF
>many|TRBJ2-7|TRBV12-3/TRBV12-4
CASSLLDRGYEQYF
>many|TRBJ2-3|TRBV5-1
CASTPGQRNTDTQYF
>few|TRBJ1-1|TRBV27
CASSSSATENTEAFF
>many|TRBJ2-1|TRBV7-9
CASSFPGLGLVEQFF